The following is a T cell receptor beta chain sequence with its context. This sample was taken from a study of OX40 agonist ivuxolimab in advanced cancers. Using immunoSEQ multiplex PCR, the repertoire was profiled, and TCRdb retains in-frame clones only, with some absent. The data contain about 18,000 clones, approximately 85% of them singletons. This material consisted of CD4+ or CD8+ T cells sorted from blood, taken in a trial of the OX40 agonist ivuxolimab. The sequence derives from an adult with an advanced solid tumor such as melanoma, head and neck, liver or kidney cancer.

CDR3 residues: CASSEEWKGYNEQFF. The DNA for the CDR3 is TGTGCCAGCAGTGAAGAGTGGAAGGGGTACAATGAGCAGTTCTTC. The rearrangement uses TRBV6-1 and TRBJ2-1; TRBD1 is a possible D gene (5 bases). V was shortened by 1 base and J by 4 bases, with 11 bases between the two germline ends. Germline lookup yields CDR1 MNHNS and CDR2 SASEGT. The CDR3 is 15 residues long.